These 25 T cell receptor beta chains were sequenced from one sample in a study of T cells in Graves' hyperthyroidism and ophthalmopathy. RNA transcripts yielded amplified TCR beta CDR3 regions. A first-round RT-PCR of the TCR CDR3 used the HTBI primer set. Via MiXCR, TCRdb re-called the multiplex PCR reads, giving one row per CDR3 protein. The data show a few hundred thousand distinct CDR3 sequences, more than 45% seen once. Source material: peripheral blood or thyroid tissue (not recorded which). The receptors here all came from a woman aged 18-30 years with Graves' hyperthyroidism.

There are many counts of this clonotype. At one end, the junction sequence differs from germline, possibly due to a read error. The CDR3 DNA is TGTGCCAGCAGTTATCACACGGGACAGCTGTTGTTC. Translating gives CASSYHTGQLLF. This chain links TRBV6-5 with TRBJ2-7, with 7 bases that match TRBD1. Per germline, CDR1 MNHEY and CDR2 SVGAGI. The CDR3 spans 12 residues.

The chain couples TRBV5-6 to TRBJ2-5; 16 positions match TRBD2. Germline CDR1 reads SGHDT; CDR2 reads YYEEEE. The CDR3 contains 18 residues. The V segment lost 3 bases and the J segment 2 bases; nucleotides outside the gene matches: 7. The CDR3 DNA reads as TGTGCCAGCAGCTCCAGCGGGACTAGCGGGAGGGTGCAAGAGACCCAGTACTTC. Its protein is CASSSSGTSGRVQETQYF.

This clonotype has at least ten counts. The J gene is TRBJ2-7, the V gene TRBV3-1; D is perhaps TRBD1 (6 bases). Germline V gene data show CDR1 as LGHDT and CDR2 as YNNKEL (reference sequence). This CDR3 is 14 amino acids long. V shed 1 base and J shed 5 bases, with 12 bases lying between them. CDR3: CASSQALQGNEQYF. In DNA form, the CDR3 reads TGTGCCAGCAGCCAAGCCCTACAGGGAAACGAGCAGTACTTC.

A remark on this clonotype: The conserved final phenylalanine or tryptophan is absent from the CDR3, which likely points to a read error. The gene calls are TRBV29-1 and TRBJ1-1; TRBD1 matches at 8 bases. Germline V gives CDR1 SQVTM, CDR2 ANQGSEA. The V gene end was trimmed by 5 bases and the J gene end by 5 bases; junction bases not matched to a gene: 1. CDR3 length equals 11 residues. The CDR3 sequence is CSVRQGTEAFL. The CDR3 DNA follows: TGCAGCGTTCGACAGGGGACTGAAGCTTTCCTT.

This clonotype was seen repeatedly, ten times or more. V and J are TRBV15 and TRBJ2-7; TRBD2 matches 8 bases. The CDR3 is 14 residues long. The trim removed 2 bases at V and 4 bases at J, leaving 4 bases unmatched. Germline V gene data show CDR1 as LNHNV and CDR2 as YYDKDF (reference sequence). CDR3 bases: TGTGCCACCAGCAGAAGAGCGGGAGAGTACGAGCAGTACTTC. It translates to CATSRRAGEYEQYF. The full variable domain, its missing parts supplied by reference TRBV15 and TRBJ2-7, is DAMVIQNPRYQVTQFGKPVTLSCSQTLNHNVMYWYQQKSSQAPKLLFHYYDKDFNNEADTPDNFQSRRPNTSFCFLDIRSPGLGDTAMYLCATSRRAGEYEQYFGPGTRLTVT.

At least ten counts were recorded for this clonotype. CDR3 loop: CSAVPSKQGSNTEAFF. In DNA form, the CDR3 reads TGCAGTGCAGTACCATCCAAACAGGGCTCGAACACTGAAGCTTTCTTT. V and J are TRBV20-1 and TRBJ1-1; possibly TRBD1 for D (6 bases). The CDR3 is made up of 16 amino acids. CDR1 and CDR2 (germline): DFQATT, SNEGSKA (reference sequence). V gave up 6 bases and J gave up 1 base, with 21 bases separating them.

This clonotype was observed many times. J is TRBJ1-2 and V is TRBV6-2 or TRBV6-3, with D maybe TRBD1 (5 bases). Deletions cut 4 bases from V and 5 bases from J, with 8 bases between. The length of the CDR3 is 12 residues. Germline-derived CDR1 and CDR2 are MNHEY and SVGEGT. The CDR3 bases are TGTGCCAGCAGTTCCAGGGCATATGGCTACACCTTC. This encodes CASSSRAYGYTF.

The chain uses TRBV20-1 and TRBJ1-2, with D tentatively TRBD1 (5 bases). The length of the CDR3 is 15 residues. Germline CDR1 is DFQATT and CDR2 is SNEGSKA (reference sequence). V was pared by 5 bases and J by 0 bases, with 16 bases between. For the CDR3, the DNA is TGCAGTGCTCCACGGGGACGTATCACTAACTATGGCTACACCTTC. The encoded protein is CSAPRGRITNYGYTF.

As for this clonotype: One junction end does not reproduce the germline sequence, and a read error may be involved. The V and J genes are TRBV10-2 and TRBJ2-7, with 11 bases lining up with TRBD1. CDR3 length: 17 amino acids. CDR1 is WSHSY and CDR2 is SAAADI in the germline V gene. The CDR3, as DNA: TGTGCCAGCAGTTACCCTCCCGGGACAGGGGGGATCTACGAGCAGTACTTC. Residues: CASSYPPGTGGIYEQYF.

The rearrangement links TRBV6-1 to TRBJ2-7, with 7 bases that match TRBD2. The J call may not be correct, given that the DNA end is closer to TRBJ2-1. The CDR3 is 13 residues long. Germline CDR1 MNHNS, CDR2 SASEGT. CDR3 region: CASNRGSYNEQFF. CDR3 sequence (DNA): TGTGCCAGCAACCGCGGGAGCTACAATGAGCAGTTCTTC.

This clonotype was counted many times. The rearrangement uses TRBV7-3 and TRBJ2-6; D is undetermined. The CDR3 totals 17 residues. V was pared by 5 bases and J by 0 bases, with 14 bases between. Looked up from germline, CDR1 is SGHTA and CDR2 is FQGTGA. The CDR3 protein is CASSRTAAGSGANVLTF. The CDR3 coding sequence is TGTGCCAGCAGCCGGACGGCGGCAGGCTCTGGGGCCAACGTCCTGACTTTC.

The chain employs TRBV7-9 and TRBJ2-7; D unclear. CDR1 is SEHNR, CDR2 FQNEAQ, per germline (reference sequence). Trimming stripped 2 bases from V and 7 bases from J, with 21 bases between. This CDR3 contains 16 residues. In nucleotides, the CDR3 is TGTGCCAGCAGCTTATCTGGGCCTACCCCCTACAATGAGCAGTACTTC. Encoded protein: CASSLSGPTPYNEQYF. The full variable domain, its missing parts supplied by reference TRBV7-9 and TRBJ2-7, is DTGVSQNPRHKITKRGQNVTFRCDPISEHNRLYWYRQTLGQGPEFLTYFQNEAQLEKSRLLSDRFSAERPKGSFSTLEIQRTEQGDSAMYLCASSLSGPTPYNEQYFGPGTRLTVT.

Concerning this clonotype itself: A much larger clonotype is one base distant, so this may be a read error. V is TRBV7-3 and J is TRBJ2-2; tentatively, D is TRBD2 (6 bases). The CDR3 covers 16 residues. Germline V gives CDR1 SGHTA, CDR2 FQGTGA. Trimming left V 2 bases short and J 2 bases short, with 12 bases between. The CDR3 bases are TGTGCCAGCAGCTTAGACGGGACTTCAAACACCGGGGAGCTGTTTTTT. It codes for CASSLDGTSNTGELFF.

This clonotype was seen ten or more times. The rearrangement links TRBV29-1 to TRBJ2-7; TRBD1 matches at 10 bases. The CDR3 consists of 15 residues. Germline loops: CDR1 SQVTM, CDR2 ANQGSEA. V gave up 0 bases and J gave up 6 bases; unmatched junction bases: 8. As DNA, the CDR3 is TGCAGCGTTGAAGAAAGCGGGACAGGGGATGCCGAGCAGTACTTC. As protein: CSVEESGTGDAEQYF.

This clonotype was counted at least ten times. The chain joins TRBV7-9 to TRBJ2-7, with D perhaps TRBD2 (5 bases). This CDR3 contains 16 residues. In germline, CDR1 is SEHNR, CDR2 FQNEAQ (reference sequence). The V end was cut by 5 bases, the J end by 0 bases, with 17 bases between. CDR3 sequence: CASSQVAGQRSYEQYF. CDR3 sequence (DNA): TGTGCCAGCAGCCAAGTCGCGGGCCAACGCTCCTACGAGCAGTACTTC.

This clonotype was recorded many times. In DNA form, the CDR3 reads TGCAGTGCTAGTCTGGTGAGGCAAGAGACCCAGTACTTC. Translated, it gives CSASLVRQETQYF. The chain has TRBV20-1 and TRBJ2-5; D remains unclear. V was cut by 3 bases and J by 2 bases, with 10 bases left in between. Germline V gene sequence: CDR1 DFQATT, CDR2 SNEGSKA (reference sequence). The CDR3 is 13 amino acids.

The rearrangement uses TRBV12-3 or TRBV12-4 and TRBJ1-2, with TRBD1 matching over 10 bases. The CDR3 length is 16 residues. With V trimmed by 5 bases and J by 5 bases, 11 bases remained unmatched. CDR3 sequence: CASSPARTGGPYGYTF. The CDR3, as DNA: TGTGCCAGCAGTCCCGCCCGGACAGGGGGACCTTATGGCTACACCTTC.

V usage is TRBV6-5 and J usage is TRBJ2-7; 11 bases align to TRBD2. Germline V lookup: CDR1 MNHEY, CDR2 SVGAGI. With 2 bases clipped from V and 5 bases from J, the junction kept 2 bases outside the gene matches. The CDR3 totals 14 residues. The CDR3 region is CASSYGLAGNEQYF. The CDR3 DNA sequence: TGTGCCAGCAGTTACGGACTAGCGGGTAACGAGCAGTACTTC.

This chain joins TRBV7-6 and TRBJ1-2, with 9 bases aligning to TRBD1. V shed 0 bases and J 6 bases; nucleotides not matched to a gene: 11. In germline, CDR1 is SGHVS, CDR2 FNYEAQ. This CDR3 is built from 17 residues. CDR3 sequence: CASSLALTGTGFHGYTF. The CDR3 nucleotides read TGTGCCAGCAGCTTAGCCTTGACCGGGACAGGGTTTCATGGCTACACCTTC.

The chain links TRBV7-9 to TRBJ1-4; 9 bases agree with TRBD1. This CDR3 region has 14 residues. The germline CDR1 and CDR2 sequences are SEHNR and FQNEAQ (reference sequence). V was clipped by 6 bases and J by 6 bases; unmatched bases: 5. The CDR3 DNA reads as TGTGCCAGCAGTGTACAGGGGGCAGATGAAAAACTGTTTTTT. Protein: CASSVQGADEKLFF.

The count of this clonotype is one. The CDR3 DNA sequence: TGTGCCAGCAGCCGAATGGGCACAGATACGCAGTATTTT. It specifies CASSRMGTDTQYF. V usage is TRBV7-2 and J usage is TRBJ2-3, with D uncertain. CDR3 length: 13 residues. Germline V lookup: CDR1 SGHTA, CDR2 FQGNSA. The V gene lost 5 bases and the J gene lost 1 base, with 7 bases spanning the gap.

The CDR3 DNA reads TGCAGTAAAACACAAGGGACTAGCGGGGGAGAGACCCAGTACTTC. Its protein is CSKTQGTSGGETQYF. The chain links TRBV29-1 to TRBJ2-5; 14 bases fit TRBD2. The CDR3 has 15 amino acids. The germline gives CDR1 SQVTM, CDR2 ANQGSEA.

This clonotype was picked up many times. One junction end disagrees with the germline gene, perhaps due to a read error. The CDR3 coding sequence is TGTGCCAGCTGGGCATTGGGGCTAGCCTGGGGTTTC. Translated: CASWALGLAWGF. The chain uses TRBV2 and TRBJ2-1, with D perhaps assigned TRBD1 or TRBD2 (5 bases each). The germline V gene has CDR1 SNHLY and CDR2 FYNNEI. The CDR3 is 12 residues long.

The chain joins TRBV7-9 to TRBJ1-5; TRBD1 might be the D (6 bases). The CDR3 is 16 amino acids. Germline CDR1 SEHNR, CDR2 FQNEAQ (reference sequence). With 6 bases removed from V and 6 bases from J, the gap between germline ends came to 21 bases. The CDR3 DNA follows: TGTGCCAGCAGGGAGGGATCAGGGGACGGTACTCAGCCCCAGCATTTT. Its translation: CASREGSGDGTQPQHF.

This clonotype appeared many times. The V gene is TRBV27, the J gene TRBJ1-1; no clear D. This CDR3 region has 13 residues. The ends were cut back, 5 bases at V and 3 bases at J, with 10 bases in the middle. Germline V CDR1 and CDR2: MNHEY, SMNVEV (reference sequence). CDR3 residues: CASSLDKDTEAFF. CDR3 nucleotide sequence: TGTGCCAGCAGTCTCGACAAAGACACTGAAGCTTTCTTT.